The 22 T cell receptor beta chains below all came from one sample that was sequenced in a study of blood T cell repertoires in COVID-19. The protocol was immunoSEQ multiplex PCR, while the TCRdb copy is restricted to in-frame clones and leaves out a portion. The sample yields about 100,000 clones, approximately 84% seen once. Sample: peripheral blood. These receptors were collected from a young man in a cohort sampled during active COVID-19.

The V call is TRBV7-2, the J call TRBJ2-5, with 8 nucleotides matching TRBD1. With V trimmed by 5 bases and J by 4 bases, 3 bases remained unmatched. The length of the CDR3 is 13 residues. The germline gives CDR1 SGHTA, CDR2 FQGNSA. The CDR3 DNA reads TGTGCCAGCAGCCTGACAGGGGCAGAGACCCAGTACTTC. Amino acid sequence: CASSLTGAETQYF.

The V call is TRBV5-6, the J call TRBJ1-1, with a possible D match to TRBD1 (6 bases). The CDR3 runs 13 residues. The V end lost 4 bases, the J end lost 7 bases, and 14 bases lay between the germline ends. CDR1 and CDR2 from the germline V gene are SGHDT and YYEEEE. The CDR3 region has the DNA TGTGCCAGCAGCCGGACAGACAGAGTTGAAGCTTTCTTT. It encodes CASSRTDRVEAFF.

The chain combines TRBV11-2 with TRBJ2-1, with D perhaps TRBD1 (5 bases). CDR1 and CDR2 from the germline V gene are SGHAT and FQNNGV. Trimming took 4 bases from V and 4 from J, leaving 14 bases between them. The CDR3 loop spans 15 amino acids. The CDR3 DNA is TGTGCCAGCAGCTCCCTTAGACAGAAATACAATGAGCAGTTCTTC. This codes for CASSSLRQKYNEQFF.

This CDR3 is CASTTRGSYEQYF. The CDR3 region has the DNA TGTGCCAGCACCACCAGGGGATCCTACGAGCAGTACTTC. V gene TRBV7-9 combines with J gene TRBJ2-7; possibly TRBD1 for D (6 bases). This CDR3 comprises 13 residues. The germline gives CDR1 SEHNR, CDR2 FQNEAQ (reference sequence). Trimming removed 7 bases at V and 1 base at J, with 11 bases between. The full variable domain, its missing parts supplied by reference TRBV7-9 and TRBJ2-7, is DTGVSQNPRHKITKRGQNVTFRCDPISEHNRLYWYRQTLGQGPEFLTYFQNEAQLEKSRLLSDRFSAERPKGSFSTLEIQRTEQGDSAMYLCASTTRGSYEQYFGPGTRLTVT.

This sequence joins TRBV6-5 and TRBJ2-7; TRBD1 agrees at 12 bases. V was clipped by 2 bases and J by 6 bases; unmatched bases: 2. CDR1 and CDR2 (germline): MNHEY, SVGAGI. This CDR3 region has 14 residues. The CDR3 loop is CASSYGTGGSEQYF. CDR3 sequence (DNA): TGTGCCAGCAGTTACGGGACAGGGGGCAGCGAGCAGTACTTC.

J is TRBJ2-7 and V is TRBV6-5, with a tentative D call TRBD1 (6 bases). V was cut by 3 bases and J by 3 bases, with 9 bases left in between. CDR3 length: 13 residues. CDR1 and CDR2 from the germline V gene are MNHEY and SVGAGI. The chain's CDR3 is CASSYSQGYEQYF. DNA of the CDR3: TGTGCCAGCAGTTATTCACAGGGCTACGAGCAGTACTTC.

In this sample, this clone turned up once. The chain carries TRBV11-2 and TRBJ2-7; 9 bases align to TRBD2. Germline CDR1 SGHAT, CDR2 FQNNGV. The length of the CDR3 is 16 residues. The V gene end was trimmed by 1 base and the J gene end by 4 bases; junction bases not matched to a gene: 8. CDR3 protein: CASSLVGRGGPYEQYF. In DNA form, the CDR3 reads TGTGCCAGCAGCTTAGTAGGGCGGGGGGGCCCATACGAGCAGTACTTC.

This chain links TRBV5-6 with TRBJ1-2; TRBD1 aligns across 7 bases. Trimming at V came to 0 bases and at J to 5 bases, leaving 4 bases not matched to a gene. Per the germline V gene, CDR1 is SGHDT and CDR2 is YYEEEE. CDR3 size: 14 residues. The chain's CDR3 is CASSLEGARYGYTF. Written as DNA, the CDR3 is TGTGCCAGCAGCTTGGAGGGGGCCAGGTATGGCTACACCTTC. The full variable domain, rest sourced from reference TRBV5-6 and TRBJ1-2, is DAGVTQSPTHLIKTRGQQVTLRCSPKSGHDTVSWYQQALGQGPQFIFQYYEEEERQRGNFPDRFSGHQFPNYSSELNVNALLLGDSALYLCASSLEGARYGYTFGSGTRLTVV.

This clone appeared once. This chain connects TRBV5-5 to TRBJ1-1, with a tentative D call TRBD1 (5 bases). The V end was cut by 0 bases, the J end by 5 bases, with 11 bases between. This CDR3 has 14 amino acids. CDR1 SGHKS and CDR2 YYEKEE come from the germline V gene (reference sequence). This CDR3 reads CASSLDQGITEAFF. CDR3 in DNA: TGTGCCAGCAGCTTGGATCAGGGAATTACTGAAGCTTTCTTT. Full variable domain (remainder filled in from reference TRBV5-5 and TRBJ1-1): DAGVTQSPTHLIKTRGQQVTLRCSPISGHKSVSWYQQVLGQGPQFIFQYYEKEERGRGNFPDRFSARQFPNYSSELNVNALLLGDSALYLCASSLDQGITEAFFGQGTRLTVV.

The chain couples TRBV7-2 to TRBJ1-4; D remains ambiguous. Between the trimmed V and J ends, which lost 1 base and 1 base, there was a span of 7 bases. This CDR3 spans 15 amino acids. Germline V lookup: CDR1 SGHTA, CDR2 FQGNSA. The CDR3, as DNA: TGTGCCAGCAGCTTAGGGGCAGAAACTAATGAAAAACTGTTTTTT. As protein: CASSLGAETNEKLFF.

This sequence joins TRBV5-1 and TRBJ1-3; D is undetermined. Trimming pared 1 base from V and 2 bases from J, leaving 13 bases between. Per germline, CDR1 SGHRS and CDR2 YFSETQ. This CDR3 contains 16 residues. The CDR3 here is CASSLSSLGAGNTIYF. The CDR3 region has the DNA TGCGCCAGCAGCTTGTCCAGCTTGGGAGCTGGAAACACCATATATTTT.

This clone came up once. The chain has TRBV29-1 and TRBJ1-4, with 9 bases fitting TRBD1. V lost 7 bases and J lost 8; bases outside the gene matches: 17. The CDR3 loop spans 16 amino acids. The germline CDR1 and CDR2 sequences are SQVTM and ANQGSEA. CDR3 sequence: CSALGTGMGSGEKLFF. CDR3 nucleotide sequence: TGCAGCGCCTTGGGGACAGGGATGGGATCGGGAGAAAAACTGTTTTTT.

V usage is TRBV11-2 and J usage is TRBJ1-4; D may be TRBD1 (5 bases). The germline V and J ends were trimmed by 8 bases and 4 bases, with 11 bases remaining between them. This CDR3 region has 13 residues. Germline CDR1 reads SGHAT; CDR2 reads FQNNGV. The CDR3, as DNA: TGTGCCAGCTGGGGGGACCGTAATGAAAAACTGTTTTTT. Its translation is CASWGDRNEKLFF.

The CDR3 protein is CASSQDGYQGGGETQYF. The CDR3 coding sequence is TGTGCCAGCAGCCAAGATGGTTATCAGGGGGGCGGAGAGACCCAGTACTTC. The V gene is TRBV3-1 (or the pseudogene TRBV3-2), the J gene TRBJ2-5; tentatively, D is TRBD1 (7 bases). The CDR3 is 17 amino acids. Germline lookup yields CDR1 LGHDT and CDR2 YNNKEL (reference sequence). Trimming stripped 0 bases from V and 4 bases from J, with 18 bases between.

The chain carries TRBV9 and TRBJ1-2, with D tentatively TRBD1 (5 bases). This CDR3 comprises 15 residues. With 3 bases removed from V and 7 bases from J, the gap between germline ends came to 19 bases. In germline, CDR1 is SGDLS, CDR2 YYNGEE. CDR3 nucleotide sequence: TGTGCCAGCAGCGCCGGGACTGGGGGGTTAGGTGGCTACACCTTC. As protein: CASSAGTGGLGGYTF. Variable domain in full (rest from reference TRBV9 and TRBJ1-2): DSGVTQTPKHLITATGQRVTLRCSPRSGDLSVYWYQQSLDQGLQFLIQYYNGEERAKGNILERFSAQQFPDLHSELNLSSLELGDSALYFCASSAGTGGLGGYTFGSGTRLTVV.

As concerns this clone: Other DNA sequences within the sample encode an identical CDR3. The CDR3 DNA is TGTGCCAGCAGCGGAGGGACTAGCGGGGGGGTTCAAGAGACCCAGTACTTC. It codes for CASSGGTSGGVQETQYF. The rearrangement links TRBV9 to TRBJ2-5, with TRBD2 identical over 16 bases. The V gene end was trimmed by 3 bases and the J gene end by 2 bases; junction bases not matched to a gene: 4. The V gene's germline CDR1 is SGDLS and CDR2 YYNGEE. The CDR3 totals 17 residues. Variable domain in full (rest from reference TRBV9 and TRBJ2-5): DSGVTQTPKHLITATGQRVTLRCSPRSGDLSVYWYQQSLDQGLQFLIQYYNGEERAKGNILERFSAQQFPDLHSELNLSSLELGDSALYFCASSGGTSGGVQETQYFGPGTRLLVL.

This chain links TRBV10-3 with TRBJ2-3, with 8 bases aligning to TRBD2. The junction had 1 base not matched to a gene; V was cut back by 2 bases and J by 0 bases. The CDR3 runs to 15 residues. Germline CDR1 ENHRY, CDR2 SYGVKD. The CDR3 nucleotides are TGTGCCATCAGTGAGGCGGGGGGCAGCACAGATACGCAGTATTTT. Protein sequence: CAISEAGGSTDTQYF.

The V call is TRBV11-2, the J call TRBJ2-2, with D tentatively TRBD1 (7 bases). Germline assignment: CDR1 SGHAT and CDR2 FQNNGV. The CDR3 has 16 amino acids. Trimming took 4 bases from V and 6 from J, leaving 18 bases between them. The CDR3: CASSSWKSGGSGELFF. The CDR3, as DNA: TGTGCCAGCAGCTCCTGGAAATCAGGGGGGTCCGGGGAGCTGTTTTTT.

V is TRBV18 and J is TRBJ2-3, with 8 bases lining up with TRBD1. This CDR3 comprises 15 residues. Per the germline V gene, CDR1 is KGHSH and CDR2 is LQKENI. V lost 6 bases, J lost 5 bases, and 10 bases stayed unmatched. The CDR3: CASSQDRVSKDTQYF. The CDR3 nucleotides are TGTGCCAGCTCGCAGGACAGGGTCTCGAAAGATACGCAGTATTTT.

This rearrangement joins TRBV10-3 to TRBJ1-2, with 9 nucleotides matching TRBD1. The V gene end was trimmed by 2 bases and the J gene end by 8 bases; junction bases not matched to a gene: 6. CDR1 and CDR2 from the germline V gene are ENHRY and SYGVKD. The CDR3 is 14 amino acids. CDR3 amino acids: CAISEPGTGNGYTF. The CDR3 DNA reads TGTGCCATCAGTGAGCCCGGGACAGGGAACGGCTACACCTTC.

The chain employs TRBV3-1 (or the pseudogene TRBV3-2) and TRBJ2-5, with TRBD2 matching 7 bases. V shed 5 bases, J shed 2 bases, and the junction held 14 bases outside the gene matches. The CDR3 extends over 17 amino acids. Germline lookup yields CDR1 LGHDT and CDR2 YNNKEL (reference sequence). DNA of the CDR3: TGTGCCAGCAGCGACACATTCAAGCGGGGTGAACAAGAGACCCAGTACTTC. This translates into CASSDTFKRGEQETQYF.

The chain combines TRBV6-6 with TRBJ1-2; D is unresolved. Per germline, CDR1 MNHNY and CDR2 SVGAGI (reference sequence). V was trimmed by 5 bases and J by 5 bases, leaving 18 bases between them. This CDR3 spans 15 amino acids. In DNA form, the CDR3 reads TGTGCCAGCAGTCCCGGGGTCCTCAGAAGATATGGCTACACCTTC. Encoded protein: CASSPGVLRRYGYTF.